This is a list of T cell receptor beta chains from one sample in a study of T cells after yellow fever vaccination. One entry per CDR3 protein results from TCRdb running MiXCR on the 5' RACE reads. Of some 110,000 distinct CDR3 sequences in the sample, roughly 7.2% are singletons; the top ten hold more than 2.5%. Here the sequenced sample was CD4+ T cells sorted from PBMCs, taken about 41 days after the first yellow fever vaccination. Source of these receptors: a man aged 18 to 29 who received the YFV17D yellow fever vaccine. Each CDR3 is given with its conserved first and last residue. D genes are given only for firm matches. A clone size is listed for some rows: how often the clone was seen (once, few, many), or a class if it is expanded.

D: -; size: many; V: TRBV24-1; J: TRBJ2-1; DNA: TGTGCCACCAGTGAGTACAATGAGCAGTTCTTC; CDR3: CATSEYNEQFF
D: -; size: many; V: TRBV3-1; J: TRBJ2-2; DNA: TGTGCCAGCAGCCAACAGGGATCCGGGGAGCTGTTTTTT; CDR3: CASSQQGSGELFF
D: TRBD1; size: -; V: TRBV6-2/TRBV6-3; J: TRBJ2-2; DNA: TGTGCCAGCAGTTTAGTGACAGGGTACACCGGGGAGCTGTTTTTT; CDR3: CASSLVTGYTGELFF
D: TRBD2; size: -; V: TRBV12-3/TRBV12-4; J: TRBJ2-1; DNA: TGTGCCAGCAGTCTATCCGGGACTAGCGGGGACTGGAGTAGTGAGCAGTTCTTC; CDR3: CASSLSGTSGDWSSEQFF
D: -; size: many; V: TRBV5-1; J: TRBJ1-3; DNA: TGCGCCAGCAGCTTGGCCAGCTCTGGAAACACCATATATTTT; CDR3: CASSLASSGNTIYF
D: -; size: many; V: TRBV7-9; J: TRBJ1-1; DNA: TGTGCCAGCAGCCCCCCGTCGGGACATCCGAACACTGAAGCTTTCTTT; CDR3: CASSPPSGHPNTEAFF
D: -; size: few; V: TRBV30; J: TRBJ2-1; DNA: TGTGCCTGGAGTTCGGGGGTTGAGCAGTTCTTC; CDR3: CAWSSGVEQFF
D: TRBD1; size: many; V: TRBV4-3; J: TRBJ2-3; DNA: TGCGCCAGCAGCCCGCGACAGGGGGCAGATACGCAGTATTTT; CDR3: CASSPRQGADTQYF
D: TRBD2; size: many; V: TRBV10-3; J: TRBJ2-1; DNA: TGTGCCATCAACGGGGGGGGGCCGAAGAATGAGCAGTTCTTC; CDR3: CAINGGGPKNEQFF
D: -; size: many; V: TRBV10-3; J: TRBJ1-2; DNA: TGTGCCATCAGTGAGTCGAGAGGGAGTCTCGTCTATGGCTACACCTTC; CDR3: CAISESRGSLVYGYTF
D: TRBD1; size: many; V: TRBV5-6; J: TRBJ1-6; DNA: TGTGCCACCAAGGACAGGTGGTCACCCCTCCACTTT; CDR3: CATKDRWSPLHF
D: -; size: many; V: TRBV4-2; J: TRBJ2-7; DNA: TGTGCCAGCAGCGAATCGGGGGGCGGGGGTCAGTACTTC; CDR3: CASSESGGGGQYF
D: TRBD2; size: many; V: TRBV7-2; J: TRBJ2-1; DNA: TGTGCCAGCAACCAACTAGCGGGGGCCTACAATGAGCAGTTCTTC; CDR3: CASNQLAGAYNEQFF
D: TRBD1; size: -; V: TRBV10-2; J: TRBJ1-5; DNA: TGCGCCAGCTCCATTACAGGGGGCGAACCCCAGCATTTT; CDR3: CASSITGGEPQHF
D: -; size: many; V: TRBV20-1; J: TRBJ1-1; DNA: TGCAGTGCTCCCCATTGGGGGCGAGACACTGAAGCTTTCTTT; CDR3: CSAPHWGRDTEAFF
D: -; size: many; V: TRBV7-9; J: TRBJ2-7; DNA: TGTGCCAGCAGCTGGGGTGGGTCCTACGAGCAGTACTTC; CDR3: CASSWGGSYEQYF
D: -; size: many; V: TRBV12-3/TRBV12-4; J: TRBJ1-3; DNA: TGTGCCAGCAGCTATGGATTTGGCACCATATATTTT; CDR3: CASSYGFGTIYF